These T cell receptor beta chains were read from a single sample in a study of blood T cells in healthy people across ages. TCRdb reanalysed the 5' RACE reads using MiXCR and keeps one entry per CDR3 protein. The sample consists of roughly 800,000 distinct CDR3 sequences, under 40% of them appearing once. Sequenced sample: blood. These receptors were taken from a man aged 18 to 30 in good health. Each CDR3 is given with its conserved first and last residue. The D gene is left open where the match is weak. Clone size appears in some rows only: once, few, many, or a class for an expanded clone.

J: TRBJ1-2
size: many
V: TRBV2
D: -
DNA: TGTGCCAGCAGTGACGGGTATGGCTACACCTTC
CDR3: CASSDGYGYTF

J: TRBJ2-6
size: few
V: TRBV11-2
D: -
DNA: TGTGCCAGCAGCTTTGGAACTGGGGCCAACGTCCTGACTTTC
CDR3: CASSFGTGANVLTF

J: TRBJ1-2
size: -
V: TRBV7-9
D: -
DNA: TGTGCCTGCAGCTGTCGTGAATGGAAGGTTGGCTACACCTTC
CDR3: CACSCREWKVGYTF

J: TRBJ1-2
size: many
V: TRBV12-3/TRBV12-4
D: -
DNA: TGTGCCAGCAGTTTGTCGCTACCGTATGGCTACACCTTC
CDR3: CASSLSLPYGYTF

J: TRBJ1-2
size: -
V: TRBV29-1
D: -
DNA: TGCAGCGTTGAAGCGGCTCTGGGGAATTATGGCTACACCTTC
CDR3: CSVEAALGNYGYTF

J: TRBJ2-1
size: -
V: TRBV20-1
D: -
DNA: TGCAGTGCTAGAGATACTGCCGGATCACCAATCCACTTCTCCTACAATGAGCAGTTCTTC
CDR3: CSARDTAGSPIHFSYNEQFF

J: TRBJ2-5
size: few
V: TRBV20-1
D: -
DNA: TGCAGTGCTAGTCTAGGGGGCCAAGAGACCCAGTACTTC
CDR3: CSASLGGQETQYF

J: TRBJ2-1
size: -
V: TRBV30
D: -
DNA: TGTGCCTGGAGTGGACAGGCCGCCTACAATGAGCAGTTCTTC
CDR3: CAWSGQAAYNEQFF

J: TRBJ2-3
size: -
V: TRBV20-1
D: TRBD2
DNA: TGCAGTGCTCCGCCAGCGGGGAGGGCAGATACGCAGTATTTT
CDR3: CSAPPAGRADTQYF

J: TRBJ2-5
size: many
V: TRBV12-3/TRBV12-4
D: -
DNA: TGTGCCAGCAGTCCCGGGGTGCAAGAGACCCAGTACTTC
CDR3: CASSPGVQETQYF

J: TRBJ1-2
size: many
V: TRBV7-3
D: -
DNA: TGTGCCAGCAGCTTACGGGCGGGGGATGGCTACACCTTC
CDR3: CASSLRAGDGYTF

J: TRBJ2-2
size: -
V: TRBV6-6
D: -
DNA: TGTGCCAGCACTGTTATGGGTAGCCGGAACACCGGGGAGCTGTTTTTT
CDR3: CASTVMGSRNTGELFF

J: TRBJ1-1
size: many
V: TRBV15
D: -
DNA: TGTGCCACCAGCACCACGGGGTTGAACACTGAAGCTTTCTTT
CDR3: CATSTTGLNTEAFF

J: TRBJ1-1
size: -
V: TRBV10-3
D: -
DNA: TGTGCCATCAGTGAGTCGGGCAGCCGGGGCACTGAAGCTTTCTTT
CDR3: CAISESGSRGTEAFF

J: TRBJ2-2
size: -
V: TRBV29-1
D: -
DNA: TGCAGCGTTTGGGGGGCAGGGAACACCGGGGAGCTGTTTTTT
CDR3: CSVWGAGNTGELFF

J: TRBJ2-1
size: few
V: TRBV9
D: -
DNA: TGTGCCAGCAGCGTAGAGGGGGTTTATGAGCAGTTCTTC
CDR3: CASSVEGVYEQFF

J: TRBJ2-2
size: -
V: TRBV20-1
D: TRBD2
DNA: TGCAGTGCTAGCGGGGAGGGGTACACCGGGGAGCTGTTTTTT
CDR3: CSASGEGYTGELFF

J: TRBJ2-1
size: -
V: TRBV29-1
D: TRBD2
DNA: TGCAACGTTGGCGTCGGGGGGGCCTACAATGAGCAGTTCTTC
CDR3: CNVGVGGAYNEQFF

J: TRBJ2-5
size: -
V: TRBV14
D: -
DNA: TGTGCCAGCAGCCAAGAAACTAGTTCCTACACGTGCCAAGAGACCCAGTACTTC
CDR3: CASSQETSSYTCQETQYF

J: TRBJ2-5
size: -
V: TRBV10-3
D: -
DNA: TGTGCCATCAGGGACGGGGAGACCCAGTACTTC
CDR3: CAIRDGETQYF

J: TRBJ2-7
size: many
V: TRBV20-1
D: -
DNA: TGCAGTGCCCAAGACAGGCAGAGCTCCTACGAGCAGTACTTC
CDR3: CSAQDRQSSYEQYF

J: TRBJ2-1
size: few
V: TRBV11-2
D: -
DNA: TGTGCCAGCAGCTTACCCGGAGGGGCCAATGAGCAGTTCTTC
CDR3: CASSLPGGANEQFF

J: TRBJ2-7
size: few
V: TRBV25-1
D: TRBD1
DNA: TGTGCCAGCAGGGGGACAGGGGGTTTCGACGAGCAGTACTTC
CDR3: CASRGTGGFDEQYF

J: TRBJ2-7
size: -
V: TRBV7-9
D: -
DNA: TGTGCCAGCAGCGGGGGCCCGAGCTCCTACGAGCAGTACTTC
CDR3: CASSGGPSSYEQYF